Sequencing of this TCR beta chain was carried out in a study of cytomegalovirus exposure and HLA in healthy donors. Study-level information: Tens of millions of unique TCRs from HLA-typed donors were held in an early release of data. Study results and limitations: Later analysis revealed greater clonal expansion in HLA-associated TCR beta chains than in equally common others.

Germline values: CDR1 SGDLS, CDR2 YYNGEE. CDR3 length: 15 amino acids. This clone is a singleton in its sample. The antigen is unknown. At one of its ends the junction is not consistent with the germline gene, which may arise from a read error. The PCR made use of 60 Vbeta and 13 Jbeta primers. Produced via immunoSEQ multiplex PCR; TCRdb's table is partial and in-frame only. The sample yields roughly 200,000 clones, roughly 80% seen once. V is TRBV9 and J is TRBJ2-6, with TRBD1 as a possible D gene (5 bases). The sequenced sample was PBMCs. The TCR was taken from a young man in good health and CMV-seronegative. CDR3 sequence reads: CASSSTGSGASVLTF. The CDR3, as DNA: TGTGCCAGCAGCTCTACAGGCTCTGGGGCCAGCGTCCTGACTTTC.